The entry below gives a single T cell receptor beta chain sequence along with its context. The data belong to a study of CD8 T cells in Susac syndrome. CD8+ and CD4+ T cells from blood underwent TCR beta sequencing. The CDR3 spans 16 residues. The V end lost 4 bases, the J end lost 0 bases, and 13 bases lay between the germline ends. Germline values: CDR1 LNHDA, CDR2 SQIVND (reference sequence). A quantity of roughly 0.5 to 1 ug RNA underwent reverse transcription using random hexamers. Amplification of TCR beta CDR3 across 54 Vbeta and 13 Jbeta was performed with immunoSEQ multiplex PCR. TCRdb recomputed calls from the immunoSEQ multiplex PCR reads with MiXCR, one row per CDR3 protein. The data hold some 300,000 distinct CDR3 sequences, with approximately 89% observed a single time.

The chain combines TRBV19 with TRBJ2-1, with a possible D match to TRBD1 (6 bases). Sequences were obtained from CD8+ T cells from PBMCs. The clonotype comes from a human donor with multiple sclerosis. This CDR3 reads CASSTTGWSSYNEQFF. The DNA for the CDR3 is TGTGCCAGTAGTACTACAGGGTGGAGCTCCTACAATGAGCAGTTCTTC.